The rows below give T cell receptor beta chains drawn from one sample of a study of cytomegalovirus exposure and HLA in healthy donors. Only in-frame clones appear in the TCRdb table, and some are missing; sequencing was by immunoSEQ multiplex PCR. The sample consists of 200,000 to 250,000 clones, around 89% of them appearing once. Sequenced: PBMCs. These receptors all stem from a woman younger than 30 in good health and CMV-seronegative. Both conserved end residues are part of each CDR3. A D gene is named only where the DNA matches it firmly. Clone size, where shown, is once, few, many, or a class for clones that have expanded.

TRBD1	TRBV10-3	-	TRBJ1-1	CAISYSRGLNTEAFF	TGTGCCATCAGTTACTCCAGGGGGTTAAACACTGAAGCTTTCTTT
TRBD2	TRBV4-3	-	TRBJ2-7	CASSQGLAGAYEQYF	TGCGCCAGCAGCCAAGGACTAGCGGGGGCATACGAGCAGTACTTC
TRBD1	TRBV4-3	-	TRBJ1-2	CASSQEGQGLGLGYGYTF	TGCGCCAGCAGCCAAGAGGGACAGGGTCTGGGGCTAGGGTATGGCTACACCTTC
TRBD1	TRBV7-2	-	TRBJ1-6	CASSFLGQGPSPLHF	TGTGCCAGCAGCTTTCTGGGACAGGGTCCTTCACCCCTCCACTTT
TRBD2	TRBV7-9	-	TRBJ2-1	CSSSPQTAGGNEQFF	TGTTCCAGCAGCCCACAAACAGCGGGAGGCAATGAGCAGTTCTTC
-	TRBV7-6	-	TRBJ2-2	CASSYPGELFF	TGTGCCAGCTCCTATCCCGGGGAGCTGTTTTTT
TRBD2	TRBV7-4	-	TRBJ2-7	CASRLRTSLEQYF	TGTGCCAGCAGACTAAGGACTAGCCTCGAGCAGTACTTC
TRBD2	TRBV4-3	once	TRBJ2-1	CASSQERTSGSFPPNEQFF	TGCGCCAGCAGCCAAGAACGTACTAGCGGGAGTTTCCCCCCCAATGAGCAGTTCTTC
TRBD1	TRBV4-3	few	TRBJ2-2	CASSQTGGTGELFF	TGCGCCAGCAGTCAGACAGGGGGGACCGGGGAGCTGTTTTTT
-	TRBV5-4	-	TRBJ2-7	CASSLRSSYEQYF	TGTGCCAGCAGCCTCCGGAGCTCCTACGAGCAGTACTTC
TRBD2	TRBV2	-	TRBJ2-5	CATPGLAGETQYF	TGTGCCACCCCCGGACTAGCGGGAGAGACCCAGTACTTC
-	TRBV7-8	-	TRBJ2-6	CASSPYRISGANVLTF	TGTGCCAGCAGCCCCTATCGTATCTCTGGGGCCAACGTCCTGACTTTC
TRBD2	TRBV7-8	-	TRBJ2-1	CASSPRNLASGDNEQFF	TGTGCCAGCAGTCCCCGGAACCTGGCTAGCGGGGACAATGAGCAGTTCTTC
-	TRBV10-1	-	TRBJ2-7	CASSRAGNGEQYF	TGCGCCAGCAGCCGGGCAGGGAACGGCGAGCAGTACTTC
TRBD2	TRBV4-2	-	TRBJ2-1	CASSLNSFSGGEYNEQFF	TGTGCCAGCAGCCTTAATTCGTTCAGCGGGGGAGAATACAATGAGCAGTTCTTC
TRBD1	TRBV5-4	-	TRBJ1-5	CASSSDRARQPQHF	TGTGCCAGCAGCTCGGACAGGGCTCGCCAGCCCCAGCATTTT
-	TRBV19	-	TRBJ2-5	CASSIFGQETQYF	TGTGCCAGTAGTATTTTCGGGCAAGAGACCCAGTACTTC
-	TRBV4-2	-	TRBJ2-7	CASSQDIPDQRYEQYF	TGTGCCAGCAGCCAAGATATACCGGACCAGCGGTACGAGCAGTACTTC
-	TRBV7-2	-	TRBJ2-4	CASSYGGSENIQYF	TGTGCCAGCAGCTATGGGGGCTCCGAGAACATTCAGTACTTC
-	TRBV28	-	TRBJ1-1	CASSMPGTPDTEAFF	TGTGCCAGCAGTATGCCCGGGACACCAGACACTGAAGCTTTCTTT
TRBD1	TRBV7-9	once	TRBJ1-2	CASSPDREAGYTF	TGTGCCAGCAGCCCGGACAGGGAGGCTGGCTACACCTTC
TRBD1	TRBV27	-	TRBJ1-2	CASSLTGQNYGYTF	TGTGCCAGCAGTTTAACGGGACAGAACTATGGCTACACCTTC
TRBD1	TRBV6-5	few	TRBJ1-5	CASTPRGLSQPQHF	TGTGCCAGCACGCCCAGGGGGCTAAGTCAGCCCCAGCATTTT
-	TRBV6-5	-	TRBJ1-3	CASSYFEGNTIYF	TGTGCCAGCAGTTACTTCGAGGGAAACACCATATATTTT
-	TRBV7-2	-	TRBJ1-5	CASSLVTTSNQPQHF	TGTGCCAGCAGCTTAGTGACAACTAGCAATCAGCCCCAGCATTTT
TRBD2	TRBV7-9	-	TRBJ2-1	CASSQGLGRNNEQFF	TGTGCCAGCAGCCAAGGACTAGGCCGAAACAATGAGCAGTTCTTC
-	TRBV5-1	-	TRBJ2-7	CASSDRDKSYEQYF	TGCGCCAGCAGCGACCGGGACAAAAGCTACGAGCAGTACTTC
-	TRBV15	once	TRBJ2-3	CATSRKRTGTDTQYF	TGTGCCACCAGCAGAAAAAGGACAGGCACAGATACGCAGTATTTT
TRBD2	TRBV7-8	once	TRBJ2-3	CAVIGGSSDTQYF	TGTGCCGTAATAGGCGGGAGTTCAGATACGCAGTATTTT